Listed below are T cell receptor beta chains from one sample, sequenced in a study of cytomegalovirus exposure and HLA in healthy donors. Generated by immunoSEQ multiplex PCR, the TCRdb table keeps only in-frame clones and is missing some. The table shows fewer than 75,000 clones, with 80% occurring only once. Sequenced input: PBMCs. The receptors here all came from a woman in her twenties or thirties in good health and CMV-seronegative. CDR3s include the opening cysteine and the closing phenylalanine or tryptophan. Fields, in order: J gene, D gene, V gene, clone size, CDR3 protein, CDR3 DNA. A D gene is named only where the DNA matches it firmly. Only some rows state a clone size, as once, few, many or a class for expanded clones.

J: TRBJ2-3; D: TRBD2; V: TRBV10-1; size: -; CDR3: CASSESSGGASDTQYF; DNA: TGCGCCAGCAGTGAGTCCTCCGGGGGGGCCTCTGATACGCAGTATTTT
J: TRBJ1-4; D: -; V: TRBV6-5; size: -; CDR3: CASRRQGLEEKLFF; DNA: TGTGCCAGCAGGCGCCAGGGTCTGGAGGAAAAACTGTTTTTT
J: TRBJ1-1; D: -; V: TRBV7-8; size: -; CDR3: CASSVSRVENTEAFF; DNA: TGTGCCAGCAGCGTCAGCCGGGTGGAGAACACTGAAGCTTTCTTT
J: TRBJ2-7; D: TRBD1; V: TRBV4-3; size: -; CDR3: CASSAGQGVWEQYF; DNA: TGCGCCAGCAGCGCCGGACAGGGTGTATGGGAGCAGTACTTC
J: TRBJ2-7; D: -; V: TRBV2; size: -; CDR3: CASSRDWSYEQYF; DNA: TGTGCCAGCAGCCGGGACTGGTCCTACGAGCAGTACTTC
J: TRBJ1-3; D: TRBD1; V: TRBV4-1; size: -; CDR3: CASSQGDRLRNTIYF; DNA: TGCGCCAGCAGCCAAGGGGACAGGCTAAGAAACACCATATATTTT
J: TRBJ2-1; D: TRBD2; V: TRBV9; size: -; CDR3: CASSQTGLQNNEQFF; DNA: TGTGCCAGCAGCCAAACGGGACTACAAAACAATGAGCAGTTCTTC
J: TRBJ2-7; D: TRBD1; V: TRBV6-1; size: -; CDR3: CASRHSRGPYEQYF; DNA: TGTGCCAGCAGACATTCGAGGGGGCCCTACGAGCAGTACTTC
J: TRBJ1-2; D: TRBD1; V: TRBV6-6; size: -; CDR3: CASSTVDRGKGW; DNA: TGTGCCAGCAGCACCGTGGACAGGGGGAAAGGATGG
J: TRBJ1-1; D: -; V: TRBV10-1; size: -; CDR3: CASSVQEDTEAFF; DNA: TGCGCCAGCTCAGTTCAGGAGGACACTGAAGCTTTCTTT
J: TRBJ2-7; D: -; V: TRBV27; size: few; CDR3: CASSLVSGHAYEQYF; DNA: TGTGCCAGCAGTTTAGTTTCGGGACACGCCTACGAGCAGTACTTC
J: TRBJ1-4; D: TRBD1; V: TRBV9; size: few; CDR3: CASSVGTGANEKLFF; DNA: TGTGCCAGCAGCGTAGGGACAGGTGCTAATGAAAAACTGTTTTTT
J: TRBJ1-1; D: -; V: TRBV28; size: -; CDR3: CASSLLRGEAFF; DNA: TGTGCCAGCAGTTTATTGCGGGGTGAAGCTTTCTTT
J: TRBJ2-7; D: -; V: TRBV20-1; size: -; CDR3: CSARPNYEQYF; DNA: TGCAGTGCTAGACCCAATTACGAGCAGTACTTC
J: TRBJ1-4; D: -; V: TRBV7-8; size: -; CDR3: CASSLGDDRRLAEKLFF; DNA: TGTGCCAGCAGCTTAGGGGATGACAGGAGGCTTGCTGAAAAACTGTTTTTT
J: TRBJ2-7; D: -; V: TRBV30; size: -; CDR3: CAWSEAGNPYEQYF; DNA: TGTGCCTGGAGTGAGGCAGGGAACCCCTACGAGCAGTACTTC
J: TRBJ2-3; D: TRBD2; V: TRBV13; size: -; CDR3: CATRTSGSTDTQYF; DNA: TGTGCCACACGGACTAGCGGTAGCACAGATACGCAGTATTTT
J: TRBJ2-5; D: -; V: TRBV5-1; size: few; CDR3: CASSFTGSGETQYF; DNA: TGCGCCAGCAGCTTTACCGGGAGCGGGGAGACCCAGTACTTC
J: TRBJ1-1; D: -; V: TRBV5-1; size: few; CDR3: CASSFDYRNTEAFF; DNA: TGCGCCAGCAGCTTCGACTACAGGAACACTGAAGCTTTCTTT
J: TRBJ2-1; D: TRBD2; V: TRBV6-5; size: -; CDR3: CAIGLAYNEQFF; DNA: TGTGCCATAGGACTAGCCTACAATGAGCAGTTCTTC
J: TRBJ2-5; D: -; V: TRBV2; size: -; CDR3: CASKVKQQDQETQYF; DNA: TGTGCCAGCAAGGTCAAGCAACAGGATCAAGAGACCCAGTACTTC
J: TRBJ1-2; D: -; V: TRBV6-1; size: -; CDR3: CASSEADRTYGYTF; DNA: TGTGCCAGCAGTGAAGCGGACAGAACCTATGGCTACACCTTC
J: TRBJ2-3; D: TRBD2; V: TRBV7-6; size: -; CDR3: CASSSSGGTDTQYF; DNA: TGTGCCAGCAGCTCTAGCGGGGGAACAGATACGCAGTATTTT
J: TRBJ2-1; D: TRBD1; V: TRBV6-4; size: -; CDR3: CASSFGQGWDEQFF; DNA: TGTGCCAGCAGCTTCGGACAGGGTTGGGATGAGCAGTTCTTC
J: TRBJ2-7; D: -; V: TRBV10-3; size: -; CDR3: CAIKNGQPLTGEQYF; DNA: TGTGCCATCAAGAACGGACAGCCTTTAACGGGCGAGCAGTACTTC
J: TRBJ1-2; D: -; V: TRBV28; size: once; CDR3: CASMAPEMANYGYTF; DNA: TGTGCCAGCATGGCTCCCGAAATGGCCAACTATGGCTACACCTTC
J: TRBJ2-2; D: -; V: TRBV30; size: -; CDR3: CAWSLGQSTGELFF; DNA: TGTGCCTGGAGTTTAGGACAGTCCACCGGGGAGCTGTTTTTT
J: TRBJ1-5; D: -; V: TRBV21-1; size: -; CDR3: CATRLQGANQPQHF; DNA: TGTGCCACCAGACTTCAGGGGGCGAATCAGCCCCAGCATTTT
J: TRBJ1-1; D: TRBD1; V: TRBV27; size: -; CDR3: CASHRGHEAFF; DNA: TGTGCCAGCCACAGGGGACATGAAGCTTTCTTT
J: TRBJ2-5; D: TRBD2; V: TRBV9; size: -; CDR3: CASSSRLAVETQYF; DNA: TGTGCCAGCAGCTCCAGACTAGCGGTAGAGACCCAGTACTTC
J: TRBJ2-7; D: -; V: TRBV15; size: -; CDR3: CATSRDRSYEQYF; DNA: TGTGCCACCAGCAGAGACAGATCCTACGAGCAGTACTTC
J: TRBJ1-4; D: -; V: TRBV23-1; size: -; CDR3: CASSQSGGVRVHEKLFF; DNA: TGCGCCAGCAGTCAATCAGGGGGGGTCCGGGTGCACGAAAAACTGTTTTTT
J: TRBJ2-7; D: -; V: TRBV5-1; size: -; CDR3: CASRAGADEQYF; DNA: TGCGCCAGCAGGGCGGGGGCGGACGAGCAGTACTTC
J: TRBJ2-1; D: TRBD1; V: TRBV9; size: few; CDR3: CASSLHHRGTYNEQFF; DNA: TGTGCCAGCAGCCTTCATCACAGGGGAACCTACAATGAGCAGTTCTTC
J: TRBJ2-7; D: -; V: TRBV5-1; size: -; CDR3: CASSFDGGGEQYF; DNA: TGCGCCAGCAGCTTTGATGGGGGAGGCGAGCAGTACTTC
J: TRBJ2-2; D: TRBD2; V: TRBV7-9; size: -; CDR3: CASSLDYSGGNTGELFF; DNA: TGTGCCAGCAGCTTAGACTATAGCGGGGGGAACACCGGGGAGCTGTTTTTT
J: TRBJ1-1; D: -; V: TRBV7-9; size: -; CDR3: CASWGGNTEAFF; DNA: TGTGCCAGCTGGGGGGGGAACACTGAAGCTTTCTTT
J: TRBJ1-5; D: -; V: TRBV4-2; size: -; CDR3: CASSQAKASGQPQHF; DNA: TGTGCCAGCAGCCAAGCTAAGGCATCGGGACAGCCCCAGCATTTT
J: TRBJ2-3; D: TRBD2; V: TRBV6-6; size: -; CDR3: CASTWTSGRGTDTQYF; DNA: TGTGCCAGCACCTGGACTAGCGGGAGAGGGACAGATACGCAGTATTTT
J: TRBJ2-2; D: TRBD2; V: TRBV7-2; size: -; CDR3: CASSYLAGGTGELFF; DNA: TGTGCCAGCAGCTACCTAGCGGGAGGTACCGGGGAGCTGTTTTTT
J: TRBJ2-5; D: TRBD1; V: TRBV5-1; size: -; CDR3: CASSFGGQFPYQETQYF; DNA: TGCGCCAGCAGCTTTGGGGGACAGTTCCCGTACCAAGAGACCCAGTACTTC
J: TRBJ1-1; D: -; V: TRBV2; size: -; CDR3: CASSERDTKAFF; DNA: TGTGCCAGCAGTGAACGGGACACCAAGGCTTTCTTT
J: TRBJ2-7; D: TRBD2; V: TRBV7-9; size: -; CDR3: CASSRLGLGHEQYF; DNA: TGTGCCAGCAGCAGACTGGGACTAGGGCACGAGCAGTACTTC
J: TRBJ2-7; D: -; V: TRBV6-5; size: -; CDR3: CASRPAGDRVPEQYF; DNA: TGTGCCAGCAGACCCGCCGGGGATAGGGTGCCCGAGCAGTACTTC
J: TRBJ2-1; D: TRBD2; V: TRBV6-4; size: -; CDR3: CASSSGIEQFF; DNA: TGTGCCAGCAGTAGCGGGATCGAGCAGTTCTTC
J: TRBJ1-2; D: TRBD1; V: TRBV5-4; size: -; CDR3: CASSLQGIGYGYTF; DNA: TGTGCCAGCAGCCTACAGGGGATAGGCTATGGCTACACCTTC
J: TRBJ2-3; D: -; V: TRBV29-1; size: -; CDR3: CSVDIQGDTQYF; DNA: TGCAGCGTTGACATACAGGGAGATACGCAGTATTTT
J: TRBJ2-7; D: TRBD1; V: TRBV2; size: -; CDR3: CASRDRGFYEQYF; DNA: TGTGCCAGCAGGGACAGGGGTTTCTACGAGCAGTACTTC